This T cell receptor beta chain was documented in a study of T cells in Graves' hyperthyroidism and ophthalmopathy. Whole-study results and caveats: Expanded thyroid clonotypes (above 0.001) were mostly also found in blood.

Per germline, CDR1 MDHEN and CDR2 SYDVKM. The CDR3 runs 16 residues. Trimming shortened V by 3 bases and J by 0 bases, and 15 bases separated the two germline ends. Patients affected by ophthalmopathy presented a Clinical Activity Score of at least 3, a NOSPECS grade of at least 4, and disease duration below 3 months. This clonotype appeared many times. Its antigen remains unidentified. TCR beta CDR3 region amplification was performed from RNA transcripts. During a first-round RT-PCR of the TCR CDR3, the HTBI primer set was used. TCRdb reprocessed the multiplex PCR reads with MiXCR, giving one entry per CDR3 protein. The sample holds fewer than 550,000 distinct CDR3 sequences, around 24% seen once.

Sequencing was performed on blood. This receptor was taken from a woman in her thirties with Graves' ophthalmopathy. The chain carries TRBV28 and TRBJ2-7; D possibly corresponds to TRBD2 (7 bases). CDR3 nucleotides: TGTGCCAGCAGTTTTCCACGGGGGGCTAACTCCTACGAGCAGTACTTC. This translates into CASSFPRGANSYEQYF.